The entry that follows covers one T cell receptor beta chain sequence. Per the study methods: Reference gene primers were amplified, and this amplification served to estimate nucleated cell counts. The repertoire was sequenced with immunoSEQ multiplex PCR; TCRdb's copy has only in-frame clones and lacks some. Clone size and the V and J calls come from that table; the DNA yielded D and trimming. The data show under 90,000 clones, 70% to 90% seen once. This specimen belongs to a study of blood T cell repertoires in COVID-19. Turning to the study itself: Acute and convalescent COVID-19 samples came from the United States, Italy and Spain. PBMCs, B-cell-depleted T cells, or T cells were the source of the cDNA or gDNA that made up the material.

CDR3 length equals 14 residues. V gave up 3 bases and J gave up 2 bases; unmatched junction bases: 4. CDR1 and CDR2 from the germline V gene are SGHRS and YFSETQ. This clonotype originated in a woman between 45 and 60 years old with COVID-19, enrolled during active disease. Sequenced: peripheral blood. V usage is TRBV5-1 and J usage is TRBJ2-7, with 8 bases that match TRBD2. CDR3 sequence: CASSSGTRPYEQYF. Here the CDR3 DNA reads TGCGCCAGCAGCTCCGGGACTAGGCCCTACGAGCAGTACTTC.